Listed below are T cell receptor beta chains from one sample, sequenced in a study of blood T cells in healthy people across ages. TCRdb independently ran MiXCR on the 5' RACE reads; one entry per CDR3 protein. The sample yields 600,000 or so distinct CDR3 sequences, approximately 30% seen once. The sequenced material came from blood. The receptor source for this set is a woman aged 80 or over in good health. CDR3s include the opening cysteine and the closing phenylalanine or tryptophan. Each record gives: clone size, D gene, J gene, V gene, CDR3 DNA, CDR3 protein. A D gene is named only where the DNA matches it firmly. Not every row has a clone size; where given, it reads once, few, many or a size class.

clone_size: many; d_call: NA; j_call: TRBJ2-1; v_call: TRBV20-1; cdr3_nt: TGCAGTGGAGCGGGCGGGGAAACCCTCAATGAGCAGTTCTTC; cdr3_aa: CSGAGGETLNEQFF
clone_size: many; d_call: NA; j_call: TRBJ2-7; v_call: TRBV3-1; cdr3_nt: TGTGCCAGCAGCGAAACCGGGCCACTTGCCGAGCAGTACTTC; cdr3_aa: CASSETGPLAEQYF
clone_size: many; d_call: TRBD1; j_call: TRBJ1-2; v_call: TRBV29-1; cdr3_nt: TGCAGCGTCGCATTGGGACAGGGTAGTGGCTACACCTTC; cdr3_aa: CSVALGQGSGYTF
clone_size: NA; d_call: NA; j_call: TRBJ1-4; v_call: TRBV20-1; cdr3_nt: TGCGGTGCTTTAATGGGTGAAAAACTGTTTTTT; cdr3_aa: CGALMGEKLFF
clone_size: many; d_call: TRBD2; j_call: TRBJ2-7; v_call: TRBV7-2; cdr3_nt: TGTGCCAGCAGCTTACAACTAGCGGGGGGAGGCGAGCAGTACTTC; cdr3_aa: CASSLQLAGGGEQYF
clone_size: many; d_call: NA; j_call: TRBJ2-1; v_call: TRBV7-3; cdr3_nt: TGTGCCAGCAGCCCTACTGGAGGGGGGGATGAGCAGTTCTTC; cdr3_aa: CASSPTGGGDEQFF
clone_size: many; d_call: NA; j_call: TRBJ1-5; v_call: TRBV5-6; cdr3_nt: TGTGCCAGCAGCTTGTCCGGCTTGCCGCCCCAGCATTTT; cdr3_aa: CASSLSGLPPQHF
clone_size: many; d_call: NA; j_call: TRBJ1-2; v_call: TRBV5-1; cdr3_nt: TGCGCCAGCAGCTCGGAACTAAACTATGGCTACACCTTC; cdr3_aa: CASSSELNYGYTF
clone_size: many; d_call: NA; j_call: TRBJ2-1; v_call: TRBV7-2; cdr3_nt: TGTGCCAGCAGCCTCCTGGGCGGGGCCACCTACAATGAGCAGTTCTTC; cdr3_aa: CASSLLGGATYNEQFF
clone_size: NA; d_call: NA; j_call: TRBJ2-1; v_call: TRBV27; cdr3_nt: TGTACCAGCAGCAGGGACATTCGGGGTGAGCAGTTCTTC; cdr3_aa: CTSSRDIRGEQFF
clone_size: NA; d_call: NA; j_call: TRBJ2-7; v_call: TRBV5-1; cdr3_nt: TGCGCCAGCAGCGCAGGGGTTGGCTACGAGCAGTACTTC; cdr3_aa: CASSAGVGYEQYF
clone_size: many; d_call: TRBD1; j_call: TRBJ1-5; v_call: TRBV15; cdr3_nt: TGTGCCACCAGCCCAGGGGGGGGAGATCAGCCCCAGCATTTT; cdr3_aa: CATSPGGGDQPQHF
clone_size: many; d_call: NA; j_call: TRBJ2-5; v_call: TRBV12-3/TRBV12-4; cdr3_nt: TGTGCCAGCAGAACCGGGTCTCAGACCCAGTACTTC; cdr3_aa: CASRTGSQTQYF
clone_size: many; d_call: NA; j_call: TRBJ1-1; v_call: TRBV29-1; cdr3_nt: TGCAGCGTTCTGAGGGGGGTGAACACTGAAGCTTTCTTT; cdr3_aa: CSVLRGVNTEAFF
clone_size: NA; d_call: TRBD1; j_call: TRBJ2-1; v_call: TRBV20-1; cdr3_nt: TGCAGTGCTAGATCCTCCGGGACAGCCTTCTACAATGAGCAGTTCTTC; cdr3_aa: CSARSSGTAFYNEQFF
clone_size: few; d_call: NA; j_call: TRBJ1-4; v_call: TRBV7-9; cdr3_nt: TGTGCCAGCAACTCAGGCCAGGACAAGGGATTCGGAAAACTGTTTTTT; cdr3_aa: CASNSGQDKGFGKLFF
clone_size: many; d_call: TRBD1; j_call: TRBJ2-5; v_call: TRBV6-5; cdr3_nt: TGTGCCAGCAGGACAGGGGAAGGAGGGAAGACCCAGTACTTC; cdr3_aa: CASRTGEGGKTQYF
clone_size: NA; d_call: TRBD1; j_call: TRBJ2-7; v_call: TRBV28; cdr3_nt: TGTGCCAGCAGGCCAGGGACAGACTCCTACGAGCAGTACTTC; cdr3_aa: CASRPGTDSYEQYF